The clone carrying this T cell receptor (beta chain) was found once. This record comes from a study of blood T cell repertoires in COVID-19. Overall study context: PBMCs, B-cell-depleted T cells, or T cells provided the cDNA or gDNA that made up the material.

CDR3 length: 15 residues. The germline gives CDR1 SGHVS, CDR2 FQNEAQ. J was trimmed by 7 bases and V by 5 bases; bases with no gene match: 11. Authors' methods: Quantification of nucleated cells was approximated via reference gene primer amplification. Assay used: immunoSEQ multiplex PCR; TCRdb lists only in-frame clones, some missing. V, J and clone size reflect that table, while D and trimming were determined from the DNA. The table shows fewer than 200,000 clones, with under 85% occurring only once. Sample: peripheral blood. V and J are TRBV7-8 and TRBJ2-7; 10 bases agree with TRBD1. The clonotype comes from a human donor in a cohort sampled during active COVID-19. CDR3: CASSLPGQGNREQYF. The CDR3, as DNA: TGTGCCAGCAGCCTGCCGGGACAGGGGAATCGGGAGCAGTACTTC.